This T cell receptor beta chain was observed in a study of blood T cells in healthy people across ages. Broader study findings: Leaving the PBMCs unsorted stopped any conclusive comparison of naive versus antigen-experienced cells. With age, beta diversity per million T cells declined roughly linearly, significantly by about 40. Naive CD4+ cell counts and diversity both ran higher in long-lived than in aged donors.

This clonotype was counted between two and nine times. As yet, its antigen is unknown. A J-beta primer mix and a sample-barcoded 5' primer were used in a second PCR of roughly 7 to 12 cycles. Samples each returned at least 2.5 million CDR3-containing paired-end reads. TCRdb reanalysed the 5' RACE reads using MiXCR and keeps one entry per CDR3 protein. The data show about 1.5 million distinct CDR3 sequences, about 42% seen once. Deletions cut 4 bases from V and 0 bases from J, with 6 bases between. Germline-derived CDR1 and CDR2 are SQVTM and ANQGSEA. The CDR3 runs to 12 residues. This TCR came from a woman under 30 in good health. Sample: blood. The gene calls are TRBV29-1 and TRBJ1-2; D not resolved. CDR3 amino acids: CSVVRSNYGYTF. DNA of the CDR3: TGCAGCGTTGTGCGGTCTAACTATGGCTACACCTTC. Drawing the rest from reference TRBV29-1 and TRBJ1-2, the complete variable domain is SAVISQKPSRDICQRGTSLTIQCQVDSQVTMMFWYRQQPGQSLTLIATANQGSEATYESGFVIDKFPISRPNLTFSTLTVSNMSPEDSSIYLCSVVRSNYGYTFGSGTRLTVV.